The clone carrying this T cell receptor (beta chain) was seen a few times. The antigen remains undetermined. Following autologous stem cell transplantation, relapse occurred in every patient, and exposure to brentuximab vedotin varied. The CDR3 extends over 12 amino acids. Germline CDR1 is SEHNR and CDR2 is FQNEAQ (reference sequence). V gave up 4 bases and J gave up 0 bases, with 4 bases separating them. Repertoires were generated with immunoSEQ multiplex PCR, while TCRdb's copy carries only in-frame clones and drops some. Among around 30,000 clones listed, around 70% were seen once. The data belong to a study of PD-1 blockade in classical Hodgkin lymphoma. Study results and limitations: CD4+ TCR diversity, unlike CD8+, climbed significantly by C4D1. Similar baseline diversity was found in complete responders and newly diagnosed patients.

The chain is built from TRBV7-9 and TRBJ2-7; D not certain. The origin of this receptor is a human donor with classical Hodgkin lymphoma. The sequences come from peripheral blood mononuclear cells (PBMCs), collected before the second cycle of nivolumab. For the CDR3, the DNA is TGTGCCAGCAGCTCTAGCTCCTACGAGCAGTACTTC. This translates into CASSSSSYEQYF. Supplemented by reference TRBV7-9 and TRBJ2-7, the full variable domain reads DTGVSQNPRHKITKRGQNVTFRCDPISEHNRLYWYRQTLGQGPEFLTYFQNEAQLEKSRLLSDRFSAERPKGSFSTLEIQRTEQGDSAMYLCASSSSSYEQYFGPGTRLTVT.